This TCR beta chain was documented in a study of cytomegalovirus exposure and HLA in healthy donors. PCR was performed using 60 Vbeta and 13 Jbeta primers. Assay: immunoSEQ multiplex PCR; the TCRdb copy retains only in-frame clones and omits some. Among over 100,000 clones, roughly three quarters were seen once, and the ten largest hold roughly 1.1%. This CDR3 is 16 amino acids long. The ends were cut back, 1 base at V and 6 bases at J, with 16 bases in the middle. In germline, CDR1 is MGHRA, CDR2 YSYEKL. As for this clone: The antigen is not known.

Study-wide findings and caveats: Earlier analysis looked at TCR beta V segments, and most were productive about 87% or about 30% of the time. Apparent HLA restriction characterized most CMV-associated TCR beta chains in a later analysis. It was taken for granted in presence/absence analyses that sequencing depth across donors was roughly uniform. A later examination showed that TCR association rates differed by HLA locus, with DRB1 most and HLA-C fewest.

The material sequenced was PBMCs. The receptor was derived from a male donor in good health and CMV-seronegative. The V and J genes are TRBV4-1 and TRBJ2-4; the D gene is possibly TRBD1 (6 bases). The CDR3 DNA sequence: TGCGCCAGCAGCCAAGCTGGGACACTCAAGGGAAACATTCAGTACTTC. Protein product: CASSQAGTLKGNIQYF.